Listed below are T cell receptor beta chains from one sample, sequenced in a study of blood T cells in healthy people across ages. TCRdb fed the 5' RACE reads into MiXCR, producing one record per CDR3 protein. The sample carries around 1,900,000 distinct CDR3 sequences, 35% to 50% recorded once. Sequencing input: blood. The receptors shown here come from a human donor in good health. Both conserved end residues are part of each CDR3. D genes are given only for firm matches. Clone size appears in some rows only: once, few, many, or a class for an expanded clone.

>.|.|TRBJ2-6|TRBV28
TGTGCCGGCAAAATGAGCTCTGGGGCCAACGTCCTGACTTTC
CAGKMSSGANVLTF
>.|TRBD2|TRBJ2-1|TRBV7-9
TGTGCCAGCAGACAGCTAGCGGGGGGAATTTTAGACAATGAGCAGTTCTTC
CASRQLAGGILDNEQFF
>.|TRBD1|TRBJ2-3|TRBV15
TGTGCCACCAGCTCGGGACAGATTATCACAGATACGCAGTATTTT
CATSSGQIITDTQYF
>.|TRBD1|TRBJ1-2|TRBV29-1
TGCAGCGTCGGCCGGGAGACAGGGGATGGCTACACCTTC
CSVGRETGDGYTF
>once|.|TRBJ2-5|TRBV10-3
TGTGCCATCAGTGAGAACAGTGTGGAGACCCAGTACTTC
CAISENSVETQYF
>.|.|TRBJ2-7|TRBV3-1
TGTGCCAGCAGCCAAGATGGGCCTACGGAGAGGTCCTACGAGCAGTACTTC
CASSQDGPTERSYEQYF
>few|.|TRBJ1-2|TRBV6-5
TGTGCCAGCAGTTCCTCCACACGTCCAAAGGAGAATGGCTACACCTTC
CASSSSTRPKENGYTF
>.|.|TRBJ1-3|TRBV15
TGTGCCACCAGCTTACCCGGGCCTAACTCTGGAAACACCATATATTTT
CATSLPGPNSGNTIYF
>.|TRBD2|TRBJ2-7|TRBV9
TGTGCCAGCAGCGTCGAAGCGGGGGGCTCCTACGAGCAGTACTTC
CASSVEAGGSYEQYF
>.|.|TRBJ2-1|TRBV4-3
TGCGCCAGCAGCCAAGATCTCAGGAACGGGGGTAACAATGAGCAGTTCTTC
CASSQDLRNGGNNEQFF
>few|TRBD1|TRBJ1-6|TRBV9
TGTGCCAGCAGCGTATTTAGCCAGGGGGAAGCGGCACCCCTCCACTTT
CASSVFSQGEAAPLHF
>.|.|TRBJ1-2|TRBV20-1
TGCAGTGCCACAGAGGAACCCTATGGCTACACCTTC
CSATEEPYGYTF
>.|TRBD1|TRBJ2-1|TRBV28
TGTGCCAGCAGTTTGGTCGGGGACAGGTATAATGAGCAGTTCTTC
CASSLVGDRYNEQFF
>few|.|TRBJ2-7|TRBV6-2/TRBV6-3
TGTGCCACCTCATTGGCCGGGGGGCCACCTCTCTACGAGCAGTACTTC
CATSLAGGPPLYEQYF
>few|.|TRBJ2-3|TRBV28
TGTGCCAGCAGTGGCTTCTTTACAGATACGCAGTATTTT
CASSGFFTDTQYF
>.|TRBD2|TRBJ2-1|TRBV27
TGTGCCAGCAGTCCTTCGCGGGGGAAGGTCCACAATGAGCAGTTCTTC
CASSPSRGKVHNEQFF
>.|.|TRBJ2-1|TRBV4-1
TGCGCCAGCAGCCAGACAGGCGTCCTCTACAATGAGCAGTTCTTC
CASSQTGVLYNEQFF
>.|.|TRBJ2-7|TRBV6-5
TGTGCCAGCAGTTACTCGCCTTTTGACCTGGAGTTGTACTTC
CASSYSPFDLELYF
>.|.|TRBJ1-2|TRBV6-6
TGTGCCAGCAGTGACGTAACTAAGGCGGGGGGAGATGGCTACACCTTC
CASSDVTKAGGDGYTF
>few|.|TRBJ1-2|TRBV4-3
TGCGCCAGCAGCCAAGACAGACTCGCTGGCTACACCTTC
CASSQDRLAGYTF
>.|TRBD2|TRBJ2-5|TRBV20-1
TGCAGTGCTAACTTCCAGGGGGGACTAGCGGGATTCCAAGAGACCCAGTACTTC
CSANFQGGLAGFQETQYF
>.|.|TRBJ2-2|TRBV20-1
TGCAGTGCTATAGGGGCAAACACCGGGGAGCTGTTTTTT
CSAIGANTGELFF
>few|.|TRBJ2-4|TRBV12-3/TRBV12-4
TGTGCCAGATCGGGGGTAGCCAAAAACATTCAGTACTTC
CARSGVAKNIQYF
>few|.|TRBJ2-7|TRBV7-9
TGTGCCAGCAGCTTATTAGACAACCCCTACGAGCAGTACTTC
CASSLLDNPYEQYF
>.|TRBD2|TRBJ2-7|TRBV5-1
TGCGCCAGCAGCCAACTAGCGGGGGTTACCTACGAGCAGTACTTC
CASSQLAGVTYEQYF
>.|TRBD1|TRBJ1-1|TRBV13
TGTGCCAGCAGCTTACAGACAGGGGGGAACACTGAAGCTTTCTTT
CASSLQTGGNTEAFF
>few|.|TRBJ2-1|TRBV20-1
TGCAGTGCTCCCCAGGCGGAGCGGTTCTACAATGAGCAGTTCTTC
CSAPQAERFYNEQFF
>few|TRBD1|TRBJ2-3|TRBV18
TGTGCCAGCTCACCAGAACAGGGGATCGGCACAGATACGCAGTATTTT
CASSPEQGIGTDTQYF
>.|.|TRBJ2-1|TRBV3-1
TGTGCCAGCGGTCTAATGGACGGGAGCTCCTACAATGAGCAGTTCTTC
CASGLMDGSSYNEQFF
>.|.|TRBJ2-3|TRBV5-1
TGCGCCGGCAGCTTTAACAGGGAAGGAGATACGCAGTATTTT
CAGSFNREGDTQYF
>.|.|TRBJ1-1|TRBV6-5
TGTGCCAGCAGTTTCGCGACGGATATGAACACTGAAGCTTTCTTT
CASSFATDMNTEAFF
>.|TRBD1|TRBJ2-1|TRBV6-2/TRBV6-3
TGTGCCAGCGGTGACAGGGGGAAGGCAAACAATGAGCAGTTCTTC
CASGDRGKANNEQFF
>few|TRBD2|TRBJ2-7|TRBV12-3/TRBV12-4
TGTGCCAGCAGCCATAGCGGGGGGGCTCTTTACGAGCAGTACTTC
CASSHSGGALYEQYF
>.|TRBD2|TRBJ2-1|TRBV20-1
TGCAGGGTGGGGGGGGACAATGAGCAGTTCTTC
CRVGGDNEQFF
>.|.|TRBJ2-5|TRBV18
TGTGCCAGCTCACCCCAGGGGGGGCTTCTACAAGAGACCCAGTACTTC
CASSPQGGLLQETQYF
>.|TRBD1|TRBJ2-5|TRBV29-1
TGCAGCGTTGTCGACGGACAGGCACAAGAGACCCAGTACTTC
CSVVDGQAQETQYF
>few|.|TRBJ2-5|TRBV7-2
TGTGCCAGCAGCTTAGTTCGGGGCCCAGAGACCCAGTACTTC
CASSLVRGPETQYF
>few|.|TRBJ1-5|TRBV20-1
TGCAGTGCTCGACGGACCACTCAGCCCCAGCATTTT
CSARRTTQPQHF
>.|TRBD1|TRBJ1-1|TRBV20-1
TGCAGTGCTAGTAGACAGGGACGTTACACTGAAGCTTTCTTT
CSASRQGRYTEAFF
>.|TRBD1|TRBJ1-6|TRBV10-2
TGCGCCAGCGGACTGGTGGGGACAGGGAATTCACCCCTCCACTTT
CASGLVGTGNSPLHF
>.|TRBD2|TRBJ2-7|TRBV12-3/TRBV12-4
TGTGCCAGCAGTACACCTACTAGCGCGATCCCCGACGAGCAGTACTTC
CASSTPTSAIPDEQYF
>few|.|TRBJ1-6|TRBV2
TGTGCCAGCAATCCTGGCAGAACCTATAATTCACCCCTCCACTTT
CASNPGRTYNSPLHF
>.|.|TRBJ1-2|TRBV2
TGTGCCAGCAGTGAAGCCGGGGACTATGGCTACACCTTC
CASSEAGDYGYTF
>.|TRBD1|TRBJ1-4|TRBV7-9
TGTGCCAGCAGCGGCCGGGACAGGGATAATGAAAAACTGTTTTTT
CASSGRDRDNEKLFF
>few|.|TRBJ2-7|TRBV12-3/TRBV12-4
TGTGCCAGCAGTCGGGATGGGGCGTTGTACGAGCAGTACTTC
CASSRDGALYEQYF
>.|TRBD1|TRBJ2-7|TRBV6-2/TRBV6-3
TGTGCCAGCAGGGCCAGGACCGGGACAGGGGACTACGAGCAGTACTTC
CASRARTGTGDYEQYF
>few|.|TRBJ2-3|TRBV7-2
TGTGCCAGCAGCACAAAGCCGGGCGATACGCAGTATTTT
CASSTKPGDTQYF
>.|TRBD2|TRBJ2-3|TRBV4-3
TGCGCCAGCAGCCACTCTTCGGGACTAGTCGGGGATACGCAGTATTTT
CASSHSSGLVGDTQYF
>many|.|TRBJ2-5|TRBV20-1
TGCAGTGCTAGCCCAGGGCTTGGAGAGACCCAGTACTTC
CSASPGLGETQYF
>.|.|TRBJ1-5|TRBV20-1
TGCAGTGCGATGAGGGGAGGTAGCAATCAGCCCCAGCATTTT
CSAMRGGSNQPQHF
>few|.|TRBJ1-2|TRBV4-3
TGCGCCAGCAGCCAAGGTCGGCCCGGAGATAACTATGGCTACACCTTC
CASSQGRPGDNYGYTF
>.|.|TRBJ1-2|TRBV20-1
TGCAGTGCTAGAGAATGGGGTTCGCAGGGCCGTTTAGCTAACTATGGCTACACCTTC
CSAREWGSQGRLANYGYTF
>.|.|TRBJ2-7|TRBV7-8
TGTGCCAACAGCCAGTCAGGGAGGTACGAGCAGTACTTC
CANSQSGRYEQYF